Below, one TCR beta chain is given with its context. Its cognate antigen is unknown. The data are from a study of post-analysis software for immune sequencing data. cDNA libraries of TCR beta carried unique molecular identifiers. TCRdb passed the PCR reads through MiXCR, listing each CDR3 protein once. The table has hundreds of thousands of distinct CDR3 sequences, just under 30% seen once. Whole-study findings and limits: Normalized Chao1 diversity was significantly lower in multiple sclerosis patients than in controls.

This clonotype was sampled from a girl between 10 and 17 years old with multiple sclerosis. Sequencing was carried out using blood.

CDR3 in amino acids: CSAEDRGLNTEAFF. The CDR3, as DNA: TGCAGTGCGGAGGACAGGGGATTAAACACTGAAGCTTTCTTT. The rearrangement joins TRBV20-1 to TRBJ1-1; 9 bases are shared with TRBD1. The germline gives CDR1 DFQATT, CDR2 SNEGSKA (reference sequence). The CDR3 totals 14 residues. The J segment lost 2 bases and the V segment lost 6 bases, leaving 7 bases of the junction unmatched.